This is a list of T cell receptor beta chains from one sample in a study of blood T cell repertoires in COVID-19. The assay was immunoSEQ multiplex PCR, and TCRdb's table has in-frame clones only and misses some. The data hold roughly 240,000 clones, with 70% to 90% observed a single time. The sample taken for sequencing was peripheral blood. The receptors were gathered from a woman aged 25 to 39 who had recovered from COVID-19. The CDR3 runs from the conserved cysteine through the conserved F or W. D genes are given only for firm matches. The listing skips clone size in some rows; elsewhere it reads once, few, many or a size class.

V	D	size	J	CDR3	DNA
TRBV2	TRBD2	NA	TRBJ2-1	CAGAGLAVTNEQFF	TGTGCCGGCGCGGGACTAGCTGTAACCAATGAGCAGTTCTTC
TRBV6-1	NA	NA	TRBJ2-7	CASSERGPYEQYF	TGTGCCAGCAGTGAAAGGGGCCCCTACGAGCAGTACTTC
TRBV13	TRBD2	NA	TRBJ2-3	CASSARRLAGEYF	TGTGCCAGCAGCGCCCGCCGACTAGCGGGGGAGTATTTT
TRBV11-2	NA	NA	TRBJ1-6	CASSFAGGAGSPLHF	TGTGCCAGCAGCTTTGCCGGGGGGGCTGGTTCACCCCTCCACTTT
TRBV6-7	TRBD1	few	TRBJ1-5	CASRPTPRDRVPSGYQPQHF	TGTGCCAGCAGACCAACACCTCGGGACAGGGTTCCCTCCGGCTATCAGCCCCAGCATTTT
TRBV7-2	NA	few	TRBJ1-1	CASSLVMNTEAFF	TGTGCCAGCAGCTTAGTAATGAACACTGAAGCTTTCTTT
TRBV6-5	NA	NA	TRBJ2-2	CASSLVGELFF	TGTGCCAGCAGTCTAGTCGGGGAGCTGTTTTTT
TRBV6-7	TRBD1	NA	TRBJ2-6	CASSLQGANSGANVLTF	TGTGCCAGCAGTCTACAGGGGGCGAACTCTGGGGCCAACGTCCTGACTTTC
TRBV7-9	NA	NA	TRBJ1-2	CASSFSYGYTF	TGTGCCAGCAGCTTCTCCTATGGCTACACCTTC
TRBV18	TRBD1	NA	TRBJ2-2	CASSPQGAANTGELFF	TGTGCCAGCTCACCACAGGGGGCCGCGAACACCGGGGAGCTGTTTTTT
TRBV3-1/TRBV3-2	NA	few	TRBJ2-7	CASSQGASGEQYF	TGTGCCAGCAGCCAAGGAGCTAGTGGCGAGCAGTACTTC
TRBV6-5	NA	NA	TRBJ2-2	CASSYFGGDTGELFF	TGTGCCAGCAGTTACTTTGGCGGGGACACCGGGGAGCTGTTTTTT
TRBV19	TRBD1	NA	TRBJ1-2	CASSPSRDRGSIGYTF	TGTGCCAGTAGTCCCTCCAGGGACAGGGGATCGATAGGCTACACCTTC
TRBV19	TRBD1	NA	TRBJ1-1	CASRVLPGGVVNTEAFF	TGTGCCAGTAGAGTCTTGCCAGGGGGCGTGGTGAACACTGAAGCTTTCTTT
TRBV9	NA	NA	TRBJ1-6	CASSVAGGRNSPLHF	TGTGCCAGCAGCGTAGCGGGGGGGCGAAATTCACCCCTCCACTTT
TRBV18	TRBD1	NA	TRBJ1-1	CASSPRGTGGETEAFF	TGTGCCAGCTCACCACGGGGAACAGGGGGGGAGACTGAAGCTTTCTTT
TRBV12-5	TRBD1	NA	TRBJ1-2	CASGPIQTGENYGYTF	TGTGCTAGTGGCCCAATCCAGACAGGGGAAAACTATGGCTACACCTTC
TRBV2	NA	once	TRBJ2-3	CASNTGLADTQYF	TGTGCCAGCAACACGGGGTTGGCAGATACGCAGTATTTT
TRBV3-1/TRBV3-2	TRBD1	NA	TRBJ2-6	CASSQSWTGTGANVLTF	TGTGCCAGCAGCCAATCCTGGACAGGAACTGGGGCCAACGTCCTGACTTTC
TRBV12-5	NA	NA	TRBJ1-2	CASGSPSTGGYTF	TGTGCTAGTGGTTCCCCCTCAACCGGGGGCTACACCTTC
TRBV6-5	NA	NA	TRBJ2-7	CASSPMTGAYEQYF	TGTGCCAGCAGTCCGATGACAGGTGCCTACGAGCAGTACTTC
TRBV10-3	NA	NA	TRBJ1-6	CAIRRDSYNSPLHF	TGTGCCATCCGACGGGACTCCTATAATTCACCCCTCCACTTT
TRBV3-1/TRBV3-2	NA	NA	TRBJ1-2	CASSQDRGLVIYGYTF	TGTGCCAGCAGCCAAGATAGGGGTTTGGTGATCTATGGCTACACCTTC
TRBV25-1	NA	NA	TRBJ1-2	CASSESGDYGYTF	TGTGCCAGCAGTGAATCAGGGGACTATGGCTACACCTTC
TRBV5-6	TRBD2	NA	TRBJ2-1	CASSTRTLQLAGAYNEQFF	TGTGCCAGCAGCACTAGGACTCTCCAGCTAGCGGGGGCCTACAATGAGCAGTTCTTC
TRBV18	NA	NA	TRBJ1-1	CASSPPQRNTEAFF	TGTGCCAGCTCACCCCCCCAGCGGAACACTGAAGCTTTCTTT
TRBV6-6	NA	NA	TRBJ1-1	CASSYSQQEMNTEAFF	TGTGCCAGCAGTTACTCCCAACAGGAAATGAACACTGAAGCTTTCTTT
TRBV28	NA	NA	TRBJ2-1	CASSFGVVNNEQFF	TGTGCCAGCAGTTTCGGGGTGGTGAACAATGAGCAGTTCTTC
TRBV11-2	TRBD2	NA	TRBJ2-5	CASSLNPAGAEETQYF	TGTGCCAGCAGCTTAAATCCAGCGGGGGCTGAAGAGACCCAGTACTTC
TRBV14	TRBD1	NA	TRBJ1-1	CASSQRRGQTEAFF	TGTGCCAGCAGCCAAAGGCGGGGACAGACTGAAGCTTTCTTT
TRBV3-1/TRBV3-2	TRBD1	NA	TRBJ1-4	CASSQSGGGEKLFF	TGTGCCAGCAGCCAATCAGGGGGCGGTGAAAAACTGTTTTTT
TRBV3-1/TRBV3-2	TRBD1	NA	TRBJ1-6	CASSPTGKASPLHF	TGTGCCAGCAGCCCGACAGGGAAGGCTTCACCCCTCCACTTT
TRBV9	TRBD2	NA	TRBJ2-2	CASSAPGLAGGFSGELFF	TGTGCCAGCAGCGCACCGGGACTAGCGGGGGGGTTCTCCGGGGAGCTGTTTTTT
TRBV4-2	NA	NA	TRBJ2-3	CASSQEWGGGKDTQYF	TGTGCCAGCAGCCAAGAATGGGGAGGGGGTAAAGATACGCAGTATTTT
TRBV19	NA	NA	TRBJ1-3	CASSARDKIENTIYF	TGTGCCAGTAGTGCCCGGGACAAGATTGAAAACACCATATATTTT
TRBV7-6	TRBD2	NA	TRBJ2-4	CASSLELADPKNIQYF	TGTGCCAGCAGCTTAGAACTAGCGGATCCCAAAAACATTCAGTACTTC
TRBV11-2	TRBD2	NA	TRBJ2-3	CASSSGTSGGGYTQYF	TGTGCCAGCAGCTCCGGGACTAGCGGGGGGGGTTATACGCAGTATTTT
TRBV7-6	NA	NA	TRBJ2-2	CASSLRTENTGELFF	TGTGCCAGCAGCCTACGGACAGAGAACACCGGGGAGCTGTTTTTT
TRBV11-2	TRBD2	NA	TRBJ2-1	CASSLEASGEYNEQFF	TGTGCCAGCAGCTTAGAAGCGAGCGGGGAGTACAATGAGCAGTTCTTC
TRBV11-2	TRBD1	NA	TRBJ1-2	CASSFGTGEDANYGYTF	TGTGCCAGCAGCTTTGGGACAGGGGAAGATGCTAACTATGGCTACACCTTC
TRBV5-1	NA	NA	TRBJ1-1	CASSGTGKMNTEAFF	TGCGCCAGCAGCGGCACAGGGAAAATGAACACTGAAGCTTTCTTT
TRBV5-1	NA	NA	TRBJ2-7	CASSFEGSEQYF	TGCGCCAGCAGCTTTGAAGGGAGCGAGCAGTACTTC
TRBV6-5	TRBD2	NA	TRBJ2-5	CASSYFTSGGAQTQYF	TGTGCCAGCAGTTACTTTACTAGCGGGGGGGCCCAGACCCAGTACTTC
TRBV6-5	TRBD2	NA	TRBJ2-4	CASRTPGGIKNIQYF	TGTGCCAGCAGAACACCGGGGGGAATCAAAAACATTCAGTACTTC
TRBV4-2	NA	NA	TRBJ1-5	CASSQVETGPQPQHF	TGTGCCAGCAGCCAAGTTGAGACAGGCCCTCAGCCCCAGCATTTT
TRBV4-3	NA	NA	TRBJ2-3	CASSQGNTTGTDTQYF	TGCGCCAGCAGCCAAGGGAATACGACTGGCACAGATACGCAGTATTTT
TRBV3-1/TRBV3-2	TRBD1	NA	TRBJ2-3	CASSLQGVTDTQYF	TGTGCCAGCAGCCTACAGGGGGTCACAGATACGCAGTATTTT
TRBV10-3	TRBD1	NA	TRBJ2-2	CAISHGQGGTGELFF	TGTGCCATCAGTCACGGACAGGGAGGCACCGGGGAGCTGTTTTTT
TRBV27	NA	NA	TRBJ1-1	CASSRAGTEAFF	TGTGCCAGCTCTCGGGCGGGGACTGAAGCTTTCTTT
TRBV6-6	NA	once	TRBJ1-2	CASSIAGGDGYTF	TGTGCCAGCAGTATTGCGGGGGGCGATGGCTACACCTTC
TRBV29-1	NA	once	TRBJ1-2	CSVGGLDGYTF	TGCAGCGTTGGCGGCCTGGATGGCTACACCTTC
TRBV27	NA	NA	TRBJ1-1	CASRKGGGIEAFF	TGTGCCAGCAGAAAAGGAGGCGGAATTGAAGCTTTCTTT
TRBV6-5	TRBD1	NA	TRBJ1-1	CASRGQGKNTEAFF	TGTGCCAGCAGGGGACAGGGTAAGAACACTGAAGCTTTCTTT
TRBV6-4	TRBD1	once	TRBJ1-2	CASSARDRWGYTF	TGTGCCAGCAGTGCAAGGGACAGGTGGGGCTACACCTTC
TRBV7-2	NA	NA	TRBJ1-5	CASSLLFGQPQHF	TGTGCCAGCAGCTTACTTTTCGGTCAGCCCCAGCATTTT
TRBV6-5	NA	NA	TRBJ2-5	CASSYSQGTEKYF	TGTGCCAGCAGTTACTCCCAGGGGACGGAAAAGTACTTC
TRBV6-1	TRBD2	NA	TRBJ2-7	CASSEVSGGVGYF	TGTGCCAGCAGTGAAGTAAGCGGGGGCGTGGGGTACTTC
TRBV5-4	NA	few	TRBJ2-7	CASSSQGPYEQYF	TGTGCCAGCAGCTCCCAGGGTCCCTACGAGCAGTACTTC